Sequencing of this T cell receptor (beta chain) was carried out in a study of T cells in localized non-small cell lung cancer. The CDR3 consists of 12 residues. Germline lookup yields CDR1 MNHGY and CDR2 SAAAGT. Trimming left V 4 bases short and J 7 bases short, with 10 bases between. The table came from immunoSEQ multiplex PCR; TCRdb's copy has only in-frame clones and leaves some out. The sample has some 3,500 clones, roughly 29% seen once; the top ten hold approximately 8.2%. The material sequenced was lung tumor tissue, taken before any cancer treatment. This TCR was recovered from a male donor older than 55 with stage I lung adenocarcinoma. The chain joins TRBV6-8 to TRBJ1-1, with no clear D. DNA for the CDR3: TGTGCCAGCAGTTCCGGTTTTGGTGAAGCTTTCTTT. Protein sequence: CASSSGFGEAFF.